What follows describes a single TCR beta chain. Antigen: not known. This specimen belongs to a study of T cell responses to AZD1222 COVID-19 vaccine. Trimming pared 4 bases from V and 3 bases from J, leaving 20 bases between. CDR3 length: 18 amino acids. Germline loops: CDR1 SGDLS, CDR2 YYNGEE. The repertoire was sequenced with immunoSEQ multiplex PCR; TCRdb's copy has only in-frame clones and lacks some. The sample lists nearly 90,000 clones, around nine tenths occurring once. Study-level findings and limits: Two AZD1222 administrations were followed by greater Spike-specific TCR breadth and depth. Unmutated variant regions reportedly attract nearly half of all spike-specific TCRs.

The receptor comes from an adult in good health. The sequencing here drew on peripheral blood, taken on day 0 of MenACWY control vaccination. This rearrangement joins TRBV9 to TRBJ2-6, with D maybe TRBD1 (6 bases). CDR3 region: CASSPGVGPPLGANVLTF. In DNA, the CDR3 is TGTGCCAGCAGCCCAGGGGTGGGGCCCCCACTTGGGGCCAACGTCCTGACTTTC.